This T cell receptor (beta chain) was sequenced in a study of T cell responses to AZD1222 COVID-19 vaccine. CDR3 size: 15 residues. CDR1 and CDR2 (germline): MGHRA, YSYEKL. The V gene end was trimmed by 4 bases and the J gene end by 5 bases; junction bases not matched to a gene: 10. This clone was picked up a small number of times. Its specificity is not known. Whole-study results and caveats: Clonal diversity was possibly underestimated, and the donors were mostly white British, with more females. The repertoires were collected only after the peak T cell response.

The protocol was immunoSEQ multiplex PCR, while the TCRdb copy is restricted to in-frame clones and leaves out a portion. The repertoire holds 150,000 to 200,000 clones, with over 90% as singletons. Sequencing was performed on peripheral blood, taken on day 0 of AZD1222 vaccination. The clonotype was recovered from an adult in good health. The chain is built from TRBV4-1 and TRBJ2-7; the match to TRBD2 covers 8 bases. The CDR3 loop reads CASSLLGGRINEQYF. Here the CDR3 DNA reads TGCGCCAGCAGCCTGTTGGGCGGGAGGATAAACGAGCAGTACTTC.